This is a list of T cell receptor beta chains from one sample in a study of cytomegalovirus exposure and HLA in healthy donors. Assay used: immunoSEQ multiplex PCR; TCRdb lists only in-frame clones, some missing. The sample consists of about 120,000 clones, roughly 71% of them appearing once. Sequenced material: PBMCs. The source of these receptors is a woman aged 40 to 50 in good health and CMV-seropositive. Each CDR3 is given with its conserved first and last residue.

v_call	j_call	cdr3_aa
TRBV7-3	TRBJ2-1	CASSLSGGRANEQFF
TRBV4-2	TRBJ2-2	CASSQDPPGELFF
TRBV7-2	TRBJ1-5	CASSLRGQSQPQHF
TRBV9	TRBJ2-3	CASSVDGLGTSTDTQYF
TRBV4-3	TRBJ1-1	CASSLRGTEAFF
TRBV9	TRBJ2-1	CASSVAWTSDEQFF
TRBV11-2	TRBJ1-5	CASSLGADGQPQHF
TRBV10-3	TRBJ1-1	CATRQPGLRNTEAFF
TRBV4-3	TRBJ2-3	CASSQDRVAGGDTQYF
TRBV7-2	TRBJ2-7	CASSLVRATYEQYF
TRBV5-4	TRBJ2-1	CASSLRQGSHNEQFF
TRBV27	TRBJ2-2	CASSLMAGGYTGELFF
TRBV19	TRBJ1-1	CASSIWGPDREAFF
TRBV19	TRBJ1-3	CASSTRTGGISGNTIYF
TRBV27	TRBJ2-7	CASRVAGGSYEQYF
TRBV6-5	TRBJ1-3	CASSYGFTASGNTIYF
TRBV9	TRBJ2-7	CASSPTGDPREVEQYF
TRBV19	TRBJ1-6	CASRQGLSNSPLHF
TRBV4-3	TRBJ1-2	CASSQKTGGNYGYTF
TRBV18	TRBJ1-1	CASSPVTGGSTEAFF
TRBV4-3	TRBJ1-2	CASSREDRGLGGYTF
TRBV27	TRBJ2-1	CASSRGTGGNYNEQFF
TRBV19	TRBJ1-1	CASRTGFMNTEAFF
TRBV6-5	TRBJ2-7	CASRGGSYEQYF
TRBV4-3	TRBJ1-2	CASSQGAGGALTGSNGYTF
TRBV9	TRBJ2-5	CAALSFRGNQETQYF
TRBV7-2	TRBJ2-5	CASSPPGSLTGETQYF
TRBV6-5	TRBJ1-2	CASSYGTVYGYTF
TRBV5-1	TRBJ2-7	CASRRGTDEQYF
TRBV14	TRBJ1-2	CASSPPWGQAGGYTF
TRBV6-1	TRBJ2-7	CASSTMTGLTYEQYF
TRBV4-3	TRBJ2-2	CASSLWGGSGELFF
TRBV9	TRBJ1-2	CASSVEGGGDGYTF
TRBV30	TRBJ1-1	CAWRLREHLGQNVFF
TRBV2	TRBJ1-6	CASSNLLSSYNSPLHF
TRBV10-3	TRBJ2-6	CATLSLRANVLTF
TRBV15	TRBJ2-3	CATSPGVDTQYF
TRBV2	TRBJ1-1	CASRRTGVGDEAFF
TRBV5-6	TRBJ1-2	CASSLAGEDYGYTF
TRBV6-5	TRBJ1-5	CASSYLGNQPQHF
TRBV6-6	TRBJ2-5	CASSYSGRTQETQYF
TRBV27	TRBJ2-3	CASSSNLRRTDTQYF
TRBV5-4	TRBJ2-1	CASSQDIAGPNEQFF
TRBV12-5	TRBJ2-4	CASGFGNIQYF
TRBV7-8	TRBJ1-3	CASSLVLWQGVNSGNTIYF
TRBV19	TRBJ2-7	CASRLSGTSGTYEQYF
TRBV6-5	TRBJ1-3	CASRRQGGSGNTIYF
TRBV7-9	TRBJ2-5	CASSQQETQYF
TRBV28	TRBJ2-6	CASSPRSGRGAGANVLTF
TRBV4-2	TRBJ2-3	CASSQDGFTTDTQYF
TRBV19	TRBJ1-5	CASSIRDSSSPQVNQPQHF
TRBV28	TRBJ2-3	CASSSGAGTRSTDTQYF
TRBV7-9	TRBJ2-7	CASSKPLGQGFEQYF
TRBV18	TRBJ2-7	CASSPTSGSSVDEQYF
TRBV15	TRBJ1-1	CATSRDQGGVLEAFF
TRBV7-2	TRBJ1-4	CASNRDRGEKLFF
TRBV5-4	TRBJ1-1	CASSNRGTALNTEAFF